This TCR beta chain emerged from a study of cytomegalovirus exposure and HLA in healthy donors. Study observations and caveats: TCR beta sequences numbering 15,000 to 20,000 were associated with HLA alleles at 0.05 false discovery rate in a later analysis.

The V gene's germline CDR1 is MNHEY and CDR2 SMNVEV (reference sequence). The CDR3 totals 13 residues. Trimming shortened V by 6 bases and J by 3 bases, and 12 bases separated the two germline ends. Remarks on this clone: Its antigen is currently unknown.

13 Jbeta primers and 60 Vbeta primers were used for the PCR. Sequencing was performed with immunoSEQ multiplex PCR; in TCRdb, only in-frame clones are kept and a portion is missing. This sample has about 91,000 clones; 69% occur once, and the top ten carry 1.2%. The chain is built from TRBV27 and TRBJ2-7; a possible D gene is TRBD2 (5 bases). The sequencing input was PBMCs. The receptor's source is a female donor in good health and CMV-seronegative. CDR3 residues: CASRSTGIYEQYF. Here the CDR3 DNA reads TGTGCCAGCAGAAGTACGGGAATCTACGAGCAGTACTTC.